The 28 T cell receptor beta chains presented below share a single source sample, sequenced in a study of blood T cells in healthy people across ages. Primed by a sample-barcoded 5' primer and a J-beta primer mix, a second PCR proceeded for about 6 to 11 cycles. TCRdb reprocessed the 5' RACE reads via MiXCR and lists one record per CDR3 protein. The data show about 1.1 million distinct CDR3 sequences, less than 45% seen once. The material sequenced was blood. These receptors came from a man younger than 30 in good health.

This clonotype was seen more than once but under ten times. This sequence joins TRBV12-3 or TRBV12-4 and TRBJ2-2, with TRBD2 matching over 8 bases. The CDR3 consists of 16 residues. Unmatched junction bases numbered 6, after V lost 4 bases and J lost 2 bases. CDR3 sequence (DNA): TGTGCCAGCAGTTCTGCGACTAGCGCAAACACCGGGGAGCTGTTTTTT. It encodes CASSSATSANTGELFF.

As to this clonotype: Germline is not matched at one junction end, which may reflect a read error. The chain has TRBV6-1 and TRBJ2-1; D is possibly TRBD1 or TRBD2 (5 bases each). CDR1 MNHNS and CDR2 SASEGT come from the germline V gene. The CDR3 is 17 amino acids. The CDR3 spells CARSGIVTGTGKNGQFF. The CDR3 DNA sequence: TGTGCCCGCAGCGGTATTGTCACAGGCACTGGGAAGAATGGGCAGTTCTTC.

J is TRBJ2-1 and V is TRBV20-1, with D perhaps TRBD2 (5 bases). The assigned J gene may be wrong: the sequence end matches TRBJ2-7 better. The CDR3 loop spans 16 amino acids. Germline lookup yields CDR1 DFQATT and CDR2 SNEGSKA (reference sequence). The CDR3 loop is CSASAGFRGSYNEQYF. Written as DNA, the CDR3 is TGCAGTGCTAGTGCCGGGTTTCGGGGATCCTACAATGAGCAGTACTTC.

This clonotype was observed a handful of times. This chain uses TRBV14 with TRBJ1-1, with D hard to call. The ends were cut back, 1 base at V and 9 bases at J, with 9 bases in the middle. Germline assignment: CDR1 SGHDN and CDR2 FVKESK. CDR3 length: 12 residues. CDR3 DNA: TGTGCCAGCAGCCAAGGAAGACAAAAAGCTTTCTTT. Encoded protein: CASSQGRQKAFF. Drawing the rest from reference TRBV14 and TRBJ1-1, the complete variable domain is EAGVTQFPSHSVIEKGQTVTLRCDPISGHDNLYWYRRVMGKEIKFLLHFVKESKQDESGMPNNRFLAERTGGTYSTLKVQPAELEDSGVYFCASSQGRQKAFFGQGTRLTVV.

Worth noting for this clonotype: The CDR3 end shows no conserved phenylalanine or tryptophan, and so a read error is likely. This chain joins TRBV3-1 and TRBJ1-1, with D uncertain. The germline CDR1 and CDR2 sequences are LGHDT and YNNKEL (reference sequence). The CDR3 covers 13 residues. Trimming removed 8 bases from V and 0 bases from J, with 10 bases in between. CDR3 protein: CASSAGMNTEAFL. CDR3 in DNA: TGTGCCAGCTCGGCAGGAATGAACACTGAAGCTTTCCTT.

This clonotype was detected only a few times. The chain is built from TRBV14 and TRBJ1-1; D ambiguous. The germline V and J ends were trimmed by 6 bases and 1 base, with 6 bases remaining between them. This CDR3 spans 12 amino acids. Germline values: CDR1 SGHDN, CDR2 FVKESK. CDR3 sequence: CASRPQNTEAFF. The DNA of the CDR3 is TGTGCCAGCAGACCTCAGAACACTGAAGCTTTCTTT.

In its sample, this clonotype was seen many times. V usage is TRBV4-3 and J usage is TRBJ1-6; a possible D gene is TRBD1 (5 bases). V was cut by 0 bases and J by 9 bases, with 9 bases left in between. Germline-derived CDR1 and CDR2 are LGHNA and YSLEER. This CDR3 comprises 14 residues. CDR3 sequence: CASSQDKGSSPLHF. The DNA for the CDR3 is TGCGCCAGCAGCCAAGATAAGGGGAGTTCACCCCTCCACTTT.

The chain carries TRBV20-1 and TRBJ2-5, with 13 nucleotides matching TRBD2. The germline CDR1 and CDR2 sequences are DFQATT and SNEGSKA (reference sequence). The CDR3 runs 15 residues. The V and J ends lost 3 bases and 5 bases, in that order; junction bases with no gene match: 6. CDR3 DNA: TGCAGTGCTAGCACTAGCGGGGGGGCAGTCGAGACCCAGTACTTC. This sequence encodes CSASTSGGAVETQYF.

The chain employs TRBV13 and TRBJ2-1, with D unresolved. The CDR3 totals 15 residues. With 7 bases removed from V and 3 bases from J, the gap between germline ends came to 16 bases. Germline V lookup: CDR1 PRHDT, CDR2 FYEKMQ (reference sequence). The CDR3 DNA sequence: TGTGCCAGCACCGACCTCGAGGCAGGCTACAATGAGCAGTTCTTC. Amino acids: CASTDLEAGYNEQFF.

The sample holds many counts of this clonotype. This chain joins TRBV25-1 and TRBJ2-7; D perhaps matches TRBD1 (6 bases). From germline, CDR1 is MGHDK and CDR2 SYGVNS. CDR3 length: 13 residues. The V end was cut by 6 bases, the J end by 3 bases, with 12 bases between. The CDR3 DNA reads as TGTGCCAGCAGCGAGGACAGAAACTACGAGCAGTACTTC. Translating gives CASSEDRNYEQYF.

The rearrangement uses TRBV6-5 and TRBJ1-1; no definite D call. The CDR3 length is 13 residues. With 0 bases removed from V and 1 base from J, the gap between germline ends came to 3 bases. Germline V gives CDR1 MNHEY, CDR2 SVGAGI. DNA for the CDR3: TGTGCCAGCAGTTACTCGGCGAACACTGAAGCTTTCTTT. This gives the protein CASSYSANTEAFF.

This rearrangement joins TRBV6-2 or TRBV6-3 to TRBJ2-5, with 12 bases identical to TRBD2. Germline CDR1 MNHEY, CDR2 SVGEGT. This CDR3 is built from 14 residues. Germline trimming cut 6 bases from V and 4 bases from J; bases unmatched to any gene: 3. The chain's CDR3 is CASRRTSGIETQYF. Written as DNA, the CDR3 is TGTGCCAGCAGAAGGACTAGCGGGATAGAGACCCAGTACTTC.

V usage is TRBV10-3 and J usage is TRBJ2-7; TRBD1 agrees at 9 bases. The CDR3 has 15 amino acids. J lost 1 base, V lost 0 bases, and 1 base had no gene match. Germline values: CDR1 ENHRY, CDR2 SYGVKD. CDR3: CAISESTGGSYEQYF. Written as DNA, the CDR3 is TGTGCCATCAGTGAGTCGACAGGGGGATCCTACGAGCAGTACTTC.

The chain couples TRBV4-3 to TRBJ1-1, with D possibly TRBD1 on 5 matching bases. Trimming left V 0 bases short and J 6 bases short, with 11 bases between. Germline V gene data show CDR1 as LGHNA and CDR2 as YSLEER. The CDR3 sequence is 14 residues long. The CDR3 spells CASSQDAGTAEAFF. The DNA for the CDR3 is TGCGCCAGCAGCCAAGACGCCGGGACTGCTGAAGCTTTCTTT.

The sample holds a few counts of this clonotype. This chain connects TRBV20-1 to TRBJ1-1; D may be TRBD1 (5 bases). From germline, CDR1 is DFQATT and CDR2 SNEGSKA (reference sequence). This CDR3 region has 13 residues. V was clipped by 5 bases and J by 1 base, with 11 bases between them. CDR3 DNA sequence: TGCAGTGCTGGGGGTTTGGGGAACACTGAAGCTTTCTTT. It specifies CSAGGLGNTEAFF.

J is TRBJ1-2 and V is TRBV12-3 or TRBV12-4; no definite D call. CDR3 length: 13 residues. V was trimmed by 6 bases and J by 8 bases, leaving 16 bases between them. In DNA form, the CDR3 reads TGTGCCAGCAGCGACGGACCGTTAGCCGGCTACACCTTC. Protein sequence: CASSDGPLAGYTF.

The rearrangement uses TRBV9 and TRBJ2-1, with 9 nucleotides matching TRBD1. CDR3 length: 16 amino acids. Germline loops: CDR1 SGDLS, CDR2 YYNGEE. Losses at the gene ends were 3 bases for V and 8 bases for J; bases not matched to a gene: 12. The CDR3 reads CASSANGDRVPDEQFF. DNA of the CDR3: TGTGCCAGCAGCGCCAACGGGGACAGGGTGCCCGATGAGCAGTTCTTC.

This clonotype was observed a handful of times. The gene calls are TRBV4-3 and TRBJ2-7, with D perhaps TRBD1 or TRBD2 (5 bases each). The germline CDR1 and CDR2 sequences are LGHNA and YSLEER. The V end was cut by 3 bases, the J end by 2 bases, with 17 bases between. CDR3 length: 16 amino acids. In DNA, the CDR3 is TGCGCCAGCAGCCAGGGAACTAGTTGGGGCCCCTACGAGCAGTACTTC. It yields the protein CASSQGTSWGPYEQYF.

V and J are TRBV19 and TRBJ2-1, with D tentatively TRBD2 (6 bases). The CDR3 spans 15 residues. The V gene's germline CDR1 is LNHDA and CDR2 SQIVND (reference sequence). Trimming stripped 3 bases from V and 7 bases from J, with 16 bases between. The chain's CDR3 is CASSIRLGIPNEQFF. The CDR3 DNA follows: TGTGCCAGTAGTATCCGACTAGGGATCCCTAATGAGCAGTTCTTC.

Concerning this clonotype itself: Mismatch with germline at one junction end may stem from a read error. This chain connects TRBV7-2 to TRBJ2-3; D may be TRBD1 (7 bases). The germline V gene encodes CDR1 SGHTA and CDR2 FQGNSA. The CDR3 has 17 residues. The CDR3 is CPSSLQGTLTSTDTQYF. CDR3 DNA: TGTCCCAGCAGCTTACAGGGGACTCTTACTAGCACAGATACGCAGTATTTT. Combining the CDR3 with reference TRBV7-2 and TRBJ2-3 gives the whole variable domain GAGVSQSPSNKVTEKGKDVELRCDPISGHTALYWYRQSLGQGLEFLIYFQGNSAPDKSGLPSDRFSAERTGGSVSTLTIQRTQQEDSAVYLCPSSLQGTLTSTDTQYFGPGTRLTVL.

This chain uses TRBV29-1 with TRBJ2-1, with a possible D match to TRBD1 (5 bases). V shed 5 bases and J shed 7 bases, with 15 bases lying between them. The CDR3 has 13 amino acids. Germline loops: CDR1 SQVTM, CDR2 ANQGSEA. The CDR3: CSVRPRGGNEQFF. The DNA of the CDR3 is TGCAGCGTTCGGCCTAGGGGTGGAAATGAGCAGTTCTTC.

This chain links TRBV20-1 with TRBJ1-1, with D maybe TRBD1 (5 bases). Deletions cut 2 bases from V and 0 bases from J, with 13 bases between. The germline CDR1 and CDR2 sequences are DFQATT and SNEGSKA (reference sequence). CDR3 length equals 15 residues. The chain's CDR3 is CSARSVQDMNTEAFF. The CDR3 DNA reads TGCAGTGCTAGAAGCGTTCAGGACATGAACACTGAAGCTTTCTTT.

V gene TRBV5-1 combines with J gene TRBJ2-2; 7 bases match TRBD1. This CDR3 spans 15 amino acids. CDR1 is SGHRS and CDR2 is YFSETQ in the germline V gene. With 0 bases clipped from V and 4 bases from J, the junction kept 3 bases outside the gene matches. The DNA for the CDR3 is TGCGCCAGCAGCTTGGCCGACAGGGTCACCGGGGAGCTGTTTTTT. Residues: CASSLADRVTGELFF.

CDR3 DNA sequence: TGTGCCAGCAGCAAAGGCGTTTTGAGGGCCCAAGAGACCCAGTTCTTC. Translated: CASSKGVLRAQETQFF. The chain employs TRBV21-1 and TRBJ2-5; TRBD2, the D gene given by the table, was not confirmed from the DNA. With the DNA end fitting TRBJ2-1 better, the J assignment may be wrong. TRBV21-1 is a recognized pseudogene. The CDR3 loop spans 16 amino acids.

This clonotype was detected once. V and J are TRBV4-3 and TRBJ1-5, with a weak D call TRBD1 (6 bases). This CDR3 is built from 15 residues. The V gene lost 3 bases and the J gene lost 3 bases, with 12 bases spanning the gap. Germline CDR1 and CDR2: LGHNA and YSLEER. The CDR3 here is CASSHRRGSNQPQHF. The CDR3, as DNA: TGCGCCAGCAGCCATAGGAGGGGGTCCAATCAGCCCCAGCATTTT.

The chain is built from TRBV6-5 and TRBJ1-5; 9 positions match TRBD1. The ends lost 0 bases at V and 0 bases at J; junction bases unmatched: 6. This CDR3 region has 18 residues. Per germline, CDR1 MNHEY and CDR2 SVGAGI. CDR3 sequence (DNA): TGTGCCAGCAGTTACTCTGACAGGGGGGGGTATAGCAATCAGCCCCAGCATTTT. Its translation: CASSYSDRGGYSNQPQHF.

This chain connects TRBV27 to TRBJ2-1; tentative D call: TRBD2 (6 bases). V lost 2 bases and J lost 7, with 12 bases in between. The CDR3 is 14 residues long. Looked up from germline, CDR1 is MNHEY and CDR2 is SMNVEV (reference sequence). The CDR3 here is CASSLTLGGNEQFF. The CDR3 DNA reads TGTGCCAGCAGTTTAACACTGGGGGGAAATGAGCAGTTCTTC.

This clonotype was observed a few times. This rearrangement joins TRBV7-2 to TRBJ1-2; 9 bases fit TRBD1. Germline values: CDR1 SGHTA, CDR2 FQGNSA. The CDR3 extends over 13 amino acids. V lost 8 bases and J lost 3; bases outside the gene matches: 4. The CDR3 protein is CASSGQGHYGYTF. The DNA of the CDR3 is TGTGCCAGCTCCGGACAGGGGCACTATGGCTACACCTTC.